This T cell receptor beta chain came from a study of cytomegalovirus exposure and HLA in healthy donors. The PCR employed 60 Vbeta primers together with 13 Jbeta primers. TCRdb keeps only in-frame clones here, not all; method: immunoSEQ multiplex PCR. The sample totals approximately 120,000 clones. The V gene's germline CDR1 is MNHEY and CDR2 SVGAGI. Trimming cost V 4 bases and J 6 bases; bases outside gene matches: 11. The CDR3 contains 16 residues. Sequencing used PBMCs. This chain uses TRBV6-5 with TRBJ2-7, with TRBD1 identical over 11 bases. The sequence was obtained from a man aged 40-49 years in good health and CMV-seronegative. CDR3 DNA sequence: TGTGCCAGCAGTTCCCTTAGGACAGGGGGCCGAGGCGAGCAGTACTTC. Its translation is CASSSLRTGGRGEQYF.